The T cell receptor (beta chain) under discussion was sequenced for a study of cytomegalovirus exposure and HLA in healthy donors. Findings and limits, study-wide: A few V segments could not be told apart, such as TRBV6-2 and TRBV6-3, and were left out. HLA restriction was apparent for most CMV-associated TCR beta chains in a later analysis.

Trimming took 3 bases from V and 2 from J; bases not matched to a gene: 6. This CDR3 is built from 16 residues. CDR1 GTSNPN and CDR2 SVGIG come from the germline V gene (reference sequence). In the PCR, 60 Vbeta and 13 Jbeta primers were used. The table came from immunoSEQ multiplex PCR; TCRdb's copy has only in-frame clones and leaves some out. The repertoire holds under 100,000 clones, with approximately 81% as singletons. With respect to this clone: Antigen: not known.

The rearrangement joins TRBV30 to TRBJ2-1; TRBD2 aligns across 11 bases. The receptor comes from a woman aged 65 to 85 in good health and CMV-seropositive. The sequencing sample was made of PBMCs. CDR3 nucleotide sequence: TGTGCCTGGAGCCTGATAGCGGGAGGGCCCTACAATGAGCAGTTCTTC. Translation gives CAWSLIAGGPYNEQFF. Using reference TRBV30 and TRBJ2-1 for the parts outside the CDR3, the full variable domain is SQTIHQWPATLVQPVGSPLSLECTVEGTSNPNLYWYRQAAGRGLQLLFYSVGIGQISSEVPQNLSASRPQDRQFILSSKKLLLSDSGFYLCAWSLIAGGPYNEQFFGPGTRLTVL.